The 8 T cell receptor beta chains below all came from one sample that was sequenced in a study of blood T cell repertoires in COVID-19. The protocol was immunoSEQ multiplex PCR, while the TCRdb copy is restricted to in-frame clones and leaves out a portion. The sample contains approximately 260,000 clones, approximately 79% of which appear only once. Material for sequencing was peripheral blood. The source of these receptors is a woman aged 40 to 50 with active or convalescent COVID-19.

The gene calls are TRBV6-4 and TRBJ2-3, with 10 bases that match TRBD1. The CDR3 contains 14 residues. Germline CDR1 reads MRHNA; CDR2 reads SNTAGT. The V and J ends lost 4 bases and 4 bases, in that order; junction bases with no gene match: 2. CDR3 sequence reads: CASSAGQGADTQYF. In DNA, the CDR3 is TGTGCCAGCAGTGCTGGACAGGGGGCAGATACGCAGTATTTT.

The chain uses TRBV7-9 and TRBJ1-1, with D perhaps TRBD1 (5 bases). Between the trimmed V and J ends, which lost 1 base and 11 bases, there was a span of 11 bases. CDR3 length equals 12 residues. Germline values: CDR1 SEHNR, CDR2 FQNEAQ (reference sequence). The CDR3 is CASSLEGFRAFF. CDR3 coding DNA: TGTGCCAGCAGCTTAGAGGGGTTTCGGGCTTTCTTT.

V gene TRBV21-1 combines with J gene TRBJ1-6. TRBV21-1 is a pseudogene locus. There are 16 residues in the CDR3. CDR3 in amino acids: CASSPRALTGDSPLHF. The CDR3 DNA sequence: TGTGCCAGCAGCCCAAGAGCCCTAACGGGGGATTCACCCCTCCACTTT.

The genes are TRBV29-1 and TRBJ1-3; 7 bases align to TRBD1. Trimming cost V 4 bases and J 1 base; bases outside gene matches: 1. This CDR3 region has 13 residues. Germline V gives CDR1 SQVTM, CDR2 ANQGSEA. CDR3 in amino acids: CSVGQGSGNTIYF. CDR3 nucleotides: TGCAGCGTTGGACAGGGATCTGGAAACACCATATATTTT.

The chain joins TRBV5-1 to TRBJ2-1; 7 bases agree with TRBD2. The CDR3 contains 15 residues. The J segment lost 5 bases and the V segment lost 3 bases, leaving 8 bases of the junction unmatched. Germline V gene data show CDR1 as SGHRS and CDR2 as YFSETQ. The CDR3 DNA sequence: TGCGCCAGCAGCTCCGGCGGGGGACTTAACAATGAGCAGTTCTTC. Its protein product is CASSSGGGLNNEQFF.

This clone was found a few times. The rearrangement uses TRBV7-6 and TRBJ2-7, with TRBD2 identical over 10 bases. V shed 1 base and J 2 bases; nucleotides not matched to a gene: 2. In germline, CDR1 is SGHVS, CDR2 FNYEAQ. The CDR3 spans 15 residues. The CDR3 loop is CASSLESGGAYEQYF. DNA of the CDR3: TGTGCCAGCAGCTTAGAAAGCGGGGGGGCCTACGAGCAGTACTTC. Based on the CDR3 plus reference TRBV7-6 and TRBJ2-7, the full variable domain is GAGVSQSPRYKVTKRGQDVALRCDPISGHVSLYWYRQALGQGPEFLTYFNYEAQQDKSGLPNDRFSAERPEGSISTLTIQRTEQRDSAMYRCASSLESGGAYEQYFGPGTRLTVT.

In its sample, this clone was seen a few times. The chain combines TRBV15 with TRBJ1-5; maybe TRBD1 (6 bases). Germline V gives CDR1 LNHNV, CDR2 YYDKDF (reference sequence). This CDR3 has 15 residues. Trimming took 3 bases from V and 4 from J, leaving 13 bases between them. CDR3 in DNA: TGTGCCACCAGCAGCGGGGGGGCGCGGAATCAGCCCCAGCATTTT. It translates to CATSSGGARNQPQHF.

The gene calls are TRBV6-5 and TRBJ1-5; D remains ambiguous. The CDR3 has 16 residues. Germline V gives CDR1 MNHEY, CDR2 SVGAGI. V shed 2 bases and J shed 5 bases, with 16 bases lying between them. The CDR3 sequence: CASSYHSYLVDQPQHF. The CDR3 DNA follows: TGTGCCAGCAGTTACCATAGTTACCTGGTGGATCAGCCCCAGCATTTT.